This TCR beta chain was retrieved from a study of CD8+CD57+ T cells in acquired aplastic anemia. Study observations and caveats: Patients and controls turned out to have 25 to 35 CD8+ CDR3 sequences in common.

The TCR beta profiling, which covered VDJ combination and CDR3 sequence, was carried out using genomic DNA as the template. A single record per CDR3 protein comes from TCRdb applying MiXCR to the reads. The sample has hundreds of thousands of distinct CDR3 sequences; around 45% are singletons. Patients picked for sequencing had shown CD8+CD57+ cell expansion detected by flow cytometry. With no exception, the patients had severe acquired aplastic anemia. This clonotype was observed at least ten times. Its antigen is still unknown. The sample was sorted CD4+, CD8+, or CD8+CD57+ T cells (not recorded which) from PBMCs. This receptor was obtained from a human donor with aplastic anemia.

The CDR3: CASSPGTSGAEEQYF. In DNA form, the CDR3 reads TGTGCCAGCAGTCCTGGGACTAGCGGGGCGGAGGAGCAGTACTTC. V and J are TRBV27 and TRBJ2-7, with 13 positions matching TRBD2. The CDR3 is made up of 15 amino acids. Germline CDR1 is MNHEY and CDR2 is SMNVEV (reference sequence). V gave up 5 bases and J gave up 7 bases; unmatched junction bases: 8.